The rows below give T cell receptor beta chains drawn from one sample of a study of vaccination and CD4 T cells after COVID-19. TCRdb called the PCR reads again in MiXCR, with one record for every CDR3 protein. The sample lists about 2,000 distinct CDR3 sequences, 54% occurring once. Their recognized antigens are unknown. This specimen was CD4+ T cells from blood, cultured in vitro, taken after SARS-CoV-2 vaccination. The receptor set was obtained from a human donor who had recovered from COVID-19. Each CDR3 is given with its conserved first and last residue. A D gene is named only where the DNA matches it firmly. Part of the rows lack a size; the others show once, few, many or a class for expanded clones.

D gene,V gene,J gene,clone size,CDR3 DNA,CDR3 protein
NA,TRBV7-2,TRBJ1-2,NA,TGTGCCAGCACCCTAGGGGCAGGGGCTCGTAACTATGGCTACACCTTC,CASTLGAGARNYGYTF
NA,TRBV12-3/TRBV12-4,TRBJ2-1,NA,TGTGCCAGCAGTTTTTTGTCTGAGCAGTTCTTC,CASSFLSEQFF
NA,TRBV28,TRBJ1-6,NA,TGTGCCAGCAGCAACCGGGGCGATAATTCACCCCTCCACTTT,CASSNRGDNSPLHF
NA,TRBV28,TRBJ1-5,NA,TGTGCCAGCAGAGACACTTCGACGGCCACCAATCAGCCCCAGCATTTT,CASRDTSTATNQPQHF
TRBD2,TRBV27,TRBJ2-1,NA,TGTGCCAGCAGTCGCGGGACTACCTCCTACAATGAGCAGTTCTTC,CASSRGTTSYNEQFF
NA,TRBV27,TRBJ2-7,NA,TGTGCCAGTAGTTTCGGTTTCGAGCAGTACTTC,CASSFGFEQYF
NA,TRBV5-1,TRBJ1-3,NA,TGCGCCAGCAGCTTGACAGCAGGGGAAGGTGGAAACACCATATATTTT,CASSLTAGEGGNTIYF
NA,TRBV7-7,TRBJ1-5,few,TGTGCCAGCAGCTTAGAAGAGCAGGGGATTAGCAATCAGCCCCAGCATTTT,CASSLEEQGISNQPQHF
TRBD1,TRBV29-1,TRBJ1-1,few,TGCAGCGGAGGGACAGTGTCGAACACTGAAGCTTTCTTT,CSGGTVSNTEAFF
TRBD2,TRBV2,TRBJ2-3,NA,TGTGCCAGCCACCCTCGGCGGGAGACAGATACGCAGTATTTT,CASHPRRETDTQYF
TRBD1,TRBV12-3/TRBV12-4,TRBJ1-1,few,TGTGCCAGCAGTCTGACAGGGCTTAACACTGAAGCTTTCTTT,CASSLTGLNTEAFF
TRBD1,TRBV5-4,TRBJ1-1,NA,TGTGCCAGCAGCCGGGACAGGGGGTGGACTGAAGCTTTCTTT,CASSRDRGWTEAFF
NA,TRBV10-3,TRBJ1-4,once,TGTGCCATCAGTGAGTCGAGAATCGGGGGCACTAATGAAAAACTGTTTTTT,CAISESRIGGTNEKLFF
NA,TRBV4-1,TRBJ2-7,NA,TGCGCCAGCAGCCAAGACACCTACGAGCAGTACTTC,CASSQDTYEQYF
TRBD1,TRBV11-3,TRBJ2-5,NA,TGTGCCAGCAGCTTAGGCACCAGGGGGCCGGGACAAGAGACCCAGTACTTC,CASSLGTRGPGQETQYF
TRBD1,TRBV6-1,TRBJ2-4,once,TGTGCCAGCAGTGATTCGACAGGGGGGTCTGAAAACATTCAGTACTTC,CASSDSTGGSENIQYF
NA,TRBV2,TRBJ2-3,NA,TGTGCCAGCAGTGAAGCGCTTCTCAGCCCAGAGTATTTT,CASSEALLSPEYF
NA,TRBV6-2/TRBV6-3,TRBJ1-5,few,TGTGCCAGCAGGTACGGGAAGGGCAATCAGCCCCAGCATTTT,CASRYGKGNQPQHF
TRBD2,TRBV6-1,TRBJ2-7,NA,TGTGCCAGCAGTGAAGTTAGCGGGGGGGCCCACGAGCAGTACTTC,CASSEVSGGAHEQYF
NA,TRBV19,TRBJ2-7,once,TGTGCCAGTAGTGTACAGCGTGATAGCTCCTACGAGCAGTACTTC,CASSVQRDSSYEQYF
NA,TRBV7-2,TRBJ2-3,once,TGTGCCAGCAGCTTAGTTTCGGGGGATACGCAGTATTTT,CASSLVSGDTQYF
TRBD1,TRBV19,TRBJ1-2,few,TGTGCCAGTAGTATGGGGACAGGCTATGGCTACACCTTC,CASSMGTGYGYTF
TRBD2,TRBV5-1,TRBJ2-5,NA,TGCGCCAGCAGCTTTAGCGGGCAAGAGACCCAGTACTTC,CASSFSGQETQYF
TRBD1,TRBV28,TRBJ1-2,NA,TGTGCCAGCAGTTCCGAAGCGGGGGCGACAGGGGTTGGCTACACCTTC,CASSSEAGATGVGYTF
NA,TRBV25-1,TRBJ1-2,few,TGTGCCAGCAGTGAATATTTCGTGTCATCCCAAGGCTATGGCTACACCTTC,CASSEYFVSSQGYGYTF
NA,TRBV19,TRBJ2-5,few,TGTGCCAGTAGTGACACAGCGTCCCGACGAGAGACCCAGTACTTC,CASSDTASRRETQYF
TRBD1,TRBV27,TRBJ2-1,NA,TGTGCCAGCAGGAGACAGGGTGGCTCCTACAATGAGCAGTTCTTC,CASRRQGGSYNEQFF